This T cell receptor (beta chain) was sequenced for a study of blood T cells in healthy people across ages. General observations from the study: A conclusive naive versus antigen-experienced comparison was prevented by the unsorted PBMCs. A roughly linear age-dependent decrease characterized TCR beta diversity per million T cells. A strong correlation was found between TCR beta diversity and the percentage of naive T cells.

Regarding this clonotype: Its antigen is unidentified.

Germline CDR1 is MNHEY and CDR2 is SMNVEV (reference sequence). The CDR3 contains 15 residues. Trimming left V 5 bases short and J 4 bases short, with 16 bases between. Using a J-beta primer mix together with a sample-barcoded 5' primer, a second PCR was run for about 6 to 11 cycles. Each CDR3 protein gets one entry after TCRdb re-called the 5' RACE reads with MiXCR. The sample consists of 850,000 to 1,000,000 distinct CDR3 sequences, roughly 51% of them appearing once. The specimen sequenced was blood. V usage is TRBV27 and J usage is TRBJ2-3; D possibly uses TRBD1 or TRBD2 (5 bases each). The receptor was isolated from a woman in her sixties or seventies in good health. In nucleotides, the CDR3 is TGTGCCAGCAGTCCACGCCTGGGACGTTCAGATACGCAGTATTTT. Translation: CASSPRLGRSDTQYF.